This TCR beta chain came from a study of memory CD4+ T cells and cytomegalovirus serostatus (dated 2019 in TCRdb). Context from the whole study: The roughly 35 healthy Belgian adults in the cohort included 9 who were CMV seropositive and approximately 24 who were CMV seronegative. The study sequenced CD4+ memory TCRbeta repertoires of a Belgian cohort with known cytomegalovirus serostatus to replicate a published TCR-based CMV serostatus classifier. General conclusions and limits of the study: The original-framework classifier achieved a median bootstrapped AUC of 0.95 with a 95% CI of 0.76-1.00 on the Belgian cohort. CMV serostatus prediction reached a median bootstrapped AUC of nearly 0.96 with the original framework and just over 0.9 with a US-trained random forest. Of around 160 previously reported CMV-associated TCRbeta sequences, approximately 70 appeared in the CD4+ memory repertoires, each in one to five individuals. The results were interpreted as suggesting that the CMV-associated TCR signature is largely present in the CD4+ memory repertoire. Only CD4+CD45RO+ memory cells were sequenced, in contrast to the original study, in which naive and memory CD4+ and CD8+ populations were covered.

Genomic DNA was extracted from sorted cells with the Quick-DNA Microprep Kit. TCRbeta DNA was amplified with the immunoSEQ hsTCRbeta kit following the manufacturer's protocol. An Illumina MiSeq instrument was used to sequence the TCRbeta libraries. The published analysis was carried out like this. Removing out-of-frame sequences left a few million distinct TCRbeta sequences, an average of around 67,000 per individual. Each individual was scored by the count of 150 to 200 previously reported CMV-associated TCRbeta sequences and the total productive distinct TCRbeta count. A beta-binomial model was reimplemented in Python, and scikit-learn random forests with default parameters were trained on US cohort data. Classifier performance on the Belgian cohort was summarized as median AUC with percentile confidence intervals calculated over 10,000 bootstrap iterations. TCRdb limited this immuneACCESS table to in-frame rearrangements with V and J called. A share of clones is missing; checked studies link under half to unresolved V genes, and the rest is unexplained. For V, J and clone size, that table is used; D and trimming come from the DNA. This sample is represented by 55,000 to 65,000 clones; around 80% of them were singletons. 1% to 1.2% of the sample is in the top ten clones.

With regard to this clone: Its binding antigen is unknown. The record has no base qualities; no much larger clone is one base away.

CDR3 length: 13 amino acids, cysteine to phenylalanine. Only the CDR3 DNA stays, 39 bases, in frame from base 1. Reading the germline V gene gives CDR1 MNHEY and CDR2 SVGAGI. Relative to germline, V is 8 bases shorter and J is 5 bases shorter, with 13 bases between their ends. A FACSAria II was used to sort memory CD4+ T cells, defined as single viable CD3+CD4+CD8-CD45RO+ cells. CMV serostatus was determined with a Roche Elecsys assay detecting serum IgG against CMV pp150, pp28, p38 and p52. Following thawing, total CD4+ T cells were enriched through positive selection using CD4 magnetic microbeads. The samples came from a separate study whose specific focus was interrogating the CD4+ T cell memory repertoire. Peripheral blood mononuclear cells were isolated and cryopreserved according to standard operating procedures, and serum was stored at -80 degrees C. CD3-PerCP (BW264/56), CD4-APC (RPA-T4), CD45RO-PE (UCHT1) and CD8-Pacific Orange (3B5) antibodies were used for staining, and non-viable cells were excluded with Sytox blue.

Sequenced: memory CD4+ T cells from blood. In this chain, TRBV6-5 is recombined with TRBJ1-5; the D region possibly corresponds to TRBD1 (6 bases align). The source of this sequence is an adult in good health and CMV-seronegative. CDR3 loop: CASSGTRYQPQHF. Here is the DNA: TGTGCCAGCTCGGGGACAAGATATCAGCCCCAGCATTTT.